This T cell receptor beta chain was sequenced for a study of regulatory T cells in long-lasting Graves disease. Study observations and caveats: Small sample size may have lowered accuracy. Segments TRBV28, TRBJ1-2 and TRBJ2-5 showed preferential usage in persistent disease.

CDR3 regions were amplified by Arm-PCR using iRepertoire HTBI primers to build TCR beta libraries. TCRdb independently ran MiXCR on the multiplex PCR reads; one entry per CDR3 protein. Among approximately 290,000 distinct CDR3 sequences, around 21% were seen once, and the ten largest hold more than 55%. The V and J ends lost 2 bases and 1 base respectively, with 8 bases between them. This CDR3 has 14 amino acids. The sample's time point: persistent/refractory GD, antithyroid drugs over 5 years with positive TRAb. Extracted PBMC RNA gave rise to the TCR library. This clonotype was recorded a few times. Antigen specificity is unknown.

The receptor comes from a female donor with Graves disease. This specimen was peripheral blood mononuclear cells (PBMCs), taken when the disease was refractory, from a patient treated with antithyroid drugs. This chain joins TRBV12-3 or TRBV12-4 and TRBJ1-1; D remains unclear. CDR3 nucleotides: TGTGCCAGCAGTTTAAGGCCGGCGAACACTGAAGCTTTCTTT. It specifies CASSLRPANTEAFF.